This T cell receptor (beta chain) was captured in a study of response to subunit inactivated influenza vaccine (dated by TCRdb to 2016 to 2018). About the investigation overall: Deep quantitative T cell receptor repertoire profiling was used in the study to track responses to a trivalent subunit inactivated influenza vaccine. Points the paper makes about the study in general: It was suggested by the authors that each seasonal influenza vaccination may recruit only a limited number of new T cells.

In the case of this clonotype: Its antigen remains undetermined. No much larger clone is present one base from it, and per-base qualities are unavailable.

The receptor library was made with RT-PCR. The reads were generated on an Illumina HiSeq 2500. TCRdb cleaned the public reads at Q25 with fastp, built clones with MiXCR and kept in-frame beta chains. One record per CDR3 amino acid sequence lists the most common genes and DNA. Within this sample are hundreds of thousands of distinct CDR3 sequences, with around 15% of them counted one time only. The top ten clones comprise less than 8.5% of the sample. The V end gives up 8 bases and the J end 2 bases, leaving 7 bases in the junction not matched to a gene. Counted from cysteine to phenylalanine, this CDR3 has 14 amino acids. The DNA shown is the 42-base CDR3, in frame from base 1. CDR1 and CDR2 are read off the germline V gene as MNHEY and SVGEGT.

The chain uses TRBV6-2 or TRBV6-3 and TRBJ2-7; TRBD2 lines up with 9 middle nucleotides. Sequencing used PBMCs from blood, obtained roughly 2 weeks before vaccination. This clonotype originated in a man aged 45-65 years who received an inactivated influenza vaccine. Donor details come from another sample of the same person, matched by shared clones. The CDR3 here reads CASAKAGGPYEQYF. The nucleotide sequence reads as follows: TGTGCCAGCGCTAAAGCGGGAGGTCCCTACGAGCAGTACTTC.